This T cell receptor beta chain was profiled in a study of T cell changes during pregnancy in multiple sclerosis. The protocol was immunoSEQ multiplex PCR, while the TCRdb copy is restricted to in-frame clones and leaves out a portion. The sample comprises about 40,000 clones, 92% of which are singletons, and about 0.8% rests with the top ten. The junction had 6 bases not matched to a gene; V was cut back by 0 bases and J by 4 bases. The CDR3 spans 16 residues. Germline CDR1 is SGHTA and CDR2 is FQGTGA. Sequencing used CD4+ T cells from peripheral blood mononuclear cells, obtained before pregnancy. The clonotype comes from a female donor with multiple sclerosis, enrolled in a pregnancy study. This chain connects TRBV7-3 to TRBJ2-7; 10 nucleotides match TRBD2. The CDR3 nucleotides read TGTGCCAGCAGCTTAACCGGCCGAGCGGGAGGGTACGAGCAGTACTTC. Protein product: CASSLTGRAGGYEQYF.